This T cell receptor beta chain stems from a study of blood T cells in healthy people across ages. Trimming stripped 0 bases from V and 4 bases from J, with 24 bases between. This CDR3 contains 20 residues. Germline assignment: CDR1 KGHDR and CDR2 SFDVKD. Only a few counts were recorded for this clonotype. Sample-barcoded 5' priming and a J-beta primer mix drove a second PCR of roughly 6 to 12 cycles. TCRdb re-derived calls from the 5' RACE reads in MiXCR, one entry per CDR3 protein. The sample lists some 880,000 distinct CDR3 sequences, under 40% occurring once. The sample was blood. This receptor was identified in a man aged 18 to 30 in good health. This chain links TRBV24-1 with TRBJ2-1, with D maybe TRBD1 (6 bases). The DNA for the CDR3 is TGTGCCACCAGTGATTTGGAGGACAGTGGGCGACCCAACCCTTACAATGAGCAGTTCTTC. Translation: CATSDLEDSGRPNPYNEQFF.